This T cell receptor beta chain was recovered during a study of blood T cell repertoires in COVID-19. Turning to the study itself: Italy, Spain and the United States were the sources of the convalescent and acute COVID-19 samples.

In the source study's methods: Amplifying reference gene primers gave estimates of nucleated cell counts. Produced via immunoSEQ multiplex PCR; TCRdb's table is partial and in-frame only. V, J and clone size are those of that table, while D and trimming were read from the DNA. The sample contains under 300,000 clones, 80% to 90% of which appear only once. With regard to this clone: Within the sample, other DNA sequences also encode this same CDR3.

Participants came from 24 US areas, aged about 18 to 89 years. The recovered donors of Cohort 3 showed two negative PCRs, clearance, or symptom resolution. V dropped 3 bases and J dropped 2 bases, with 11 bases sitting between them. Germline V gene data show CDR1 as SNHLY and CDR2 as FYNNEI. CDR3 length: 15 residues. This chain links TRBV2 with TRBJ1-5, with D tentatively TRBD1 (5 bases). The TCR originated in a middle-aged man who had recovered from COVID-19. The sequenced sample was PBMCs or T cells enriched from blood (not recorded which). The CDR3 loop is CASSDSGVGNQPQHF. The CDR3 DNA is TGTGCCAGCAGTGATTCGGGGGTCGGCAATCAGCCCCAGCATTTT.